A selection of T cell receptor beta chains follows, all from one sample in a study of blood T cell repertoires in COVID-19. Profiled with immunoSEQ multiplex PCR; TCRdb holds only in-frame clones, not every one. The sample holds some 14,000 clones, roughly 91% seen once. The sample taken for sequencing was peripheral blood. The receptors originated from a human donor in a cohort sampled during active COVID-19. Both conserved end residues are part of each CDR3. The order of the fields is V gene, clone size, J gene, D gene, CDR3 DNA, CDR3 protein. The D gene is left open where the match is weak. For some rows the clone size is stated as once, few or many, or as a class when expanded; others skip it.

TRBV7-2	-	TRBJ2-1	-	TGTGCCAGCAGCTTAGAACTAGCCTCCTACAATGAGCAGTTCTTC	CASSLELASYNEQFF
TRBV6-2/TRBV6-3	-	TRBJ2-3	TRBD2	TGTGCCAGCAGTTACTCGGGACTAGCGACAGATACGCAGTATTTT	CASSYSGLATDTQYF
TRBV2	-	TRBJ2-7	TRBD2	TGTGCCAGCAGTGAAGCGGCAGGACTAGCGGGAGATGTTTCCTACGAGCAGTACTTC	CASSEAAGLAGDVSYEQYF
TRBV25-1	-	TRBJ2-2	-	TGTGCCAGCAGTGCAGCGAACACCGGGGAGCTGTTTTTT	CASSAANTGELFF
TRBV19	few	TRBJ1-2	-	TGTGCCAGTAGTATTGGTGACATCGAATATGGCTACACCTTC	CASSIGDIEYGYTF
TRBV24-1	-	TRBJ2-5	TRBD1	TGTGCCACCAGTGATTCCCGACAGGGGGGGGATCCCGCCCAGTACTTC	CATSDSRQGGDPAQYF
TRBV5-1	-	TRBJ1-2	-	TGCGCCAGCAGCCCGGAGGTTGGCTATGGCTACACCTTC	CASSPEVGYGYTF
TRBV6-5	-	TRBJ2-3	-	TGTGCCAGCAGAACTACTAGCACAGATACGCAGTATTTT	CASRTTSTDTQYF
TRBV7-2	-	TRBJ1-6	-	TGTGCCAGCAGCCCCAATAACGCGGCTAATTCACCCCTCCACTTT	CASSPNNAANSPLHF
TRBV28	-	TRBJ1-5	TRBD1	TGTGCCAGCAGCCCGGGACAGGGGCATCAGCCCCAGCATTTT	CASSPGQGHQPQHF
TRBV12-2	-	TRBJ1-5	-	TGTGCAAGTCGCTTAAGGGGGCAGTCCGGGTGCAATCAGCCCCAGCATTTT	CASRLRGQSGCNQPQHF
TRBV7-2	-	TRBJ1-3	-	TGTGCCAGCAGCTCGGACAGAGGAAACACCATATATTTT	CASSSDRGNTIYF
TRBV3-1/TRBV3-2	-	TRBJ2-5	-	TGTGCCAGCAGCCAAGGACTGACAGGGAGGAAGACCCAGTACTTC	CASSQGLTGRKTQYF
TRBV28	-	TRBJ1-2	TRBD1	TGTGCCAGCAGTTCCCCCTCGACAGGGACAAACTATGGCTACACCTTC	CASSSPSTGTNYGYTF
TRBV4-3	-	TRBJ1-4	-	TGCGCCAGCAGCCAAGGGTCCCAAATAGGGGGTTCAGCAACTAATGAAAAACTGTTTTTT	CASSQGSQIGGSATNEKLFF
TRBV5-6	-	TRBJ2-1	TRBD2	TGTGCCAGCAGCACCGGACTAGCGTCGAATGAGCAGTTCTTC	CASSTGLASNEQFF
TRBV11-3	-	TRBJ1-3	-	TGTGCCAGCAGCTTAGATCGGTCTGGAAACACCATATATTTT	CASSLDRSGNTIYF
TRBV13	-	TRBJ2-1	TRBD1	TGTGCCAGCAGCTCCCGACAGGGCGGGCATGAGCAGTTCTTC	CASSSRQGGHEQFF
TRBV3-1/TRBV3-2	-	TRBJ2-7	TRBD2	TGTGCCAGCAGCCGCGGGACTAGCGGGGCGTTCGGGGAGCAGTACTTC	CASSRGTSGAFGEQYF
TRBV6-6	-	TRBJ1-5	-	TGTGCCAGCAGTTACTCGGAGGGGAATCAGCCCCAGCATTTT	CASSYSEGNQPQHF
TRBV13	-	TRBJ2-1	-	TGTGCCAGCAGCCAGAAGATCAGAACCGGGTCCAACAATGAGCAGTTCTTC	CASSQKIRTGSNNEQFF
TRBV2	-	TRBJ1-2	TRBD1	TGTGCCAGCAGTGGCATCCGGGACAGTAACTATGGCTACACCTTC	CASSGIRDSNYGYTF
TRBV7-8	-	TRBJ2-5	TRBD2	TGTGCCAGCTCCCGGCCCCGGACTAGCGGGCTACAAGAGACCCAGTACTTC	CASSRPRTSGLQETQYF
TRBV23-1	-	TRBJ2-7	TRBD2	TGCGCCAGCAGTCGCCTGGCTAGCGGGAAGACCCAATACGAGCAGTACTTC	CASSRLASGKTQYEQYF
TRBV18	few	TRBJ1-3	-	TGTGCCAGCTCACAGGACATATCTGGAAACACCATATATTTT	CASSQDISGNTIYF
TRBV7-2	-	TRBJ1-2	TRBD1	TGTGCCAGCAGCCCTCAAACCCCGGGACAGGGGCTTTATGGCTACACCTTC	CASSPQTPGQGLYGYTF
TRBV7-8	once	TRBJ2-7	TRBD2	TGTGCCAGCAGCTTATTCGGGGGAGGGCCGGTCGAGCAGTACTTC	CASSLFGGGPVEQYF